The next 13 T cell receptor beta chains were all read from a single sample in a study of cytomegalovirus exposure and HLA in healthy donors. The data were produced by immunoSEQ multiplex PCR, yet TCRdb's version contains in-frame clones alone and is incomplete. The sample holds about 110,000 clones, about nine tenths seen once. Input material: PBMCs. These receptors were obtained from a woman younger than 30 in good health and CMV-seronegative.

The chain has TRBV28 and TRBJ1-2, with D maybe TRBD1 (5 bases). The CDR3 contains 15 residues. V shed 0 bases and J shed 5 bases, with 13 bases lying between them. CDR1 is MDHEN, CDR2 SYDVKM, per germline. CDR3 sequence: CASSLWGGGDYGYTF. The CDR3 DNA is TGTGCCAGCAGTTTATGGGGAGGAGGGGATTATGGCTACACCTTC.

This clone has just one count. V is TRBV5-4 and J is TRBJ2-5, with 9 bases aligning to TRBD2. V shed 4 bases, J shed 5 bases, and the junction held 12 bases outside the gene matches. This CDR3 region has 16 residues. CDR1 SGHNT and CDR2 YYREEE come from the germline V gene (reference sequence). The CDR3: CASSDTGGGAGETQYF. For the CDR3, the DNA is TGTGCCAGCAGCGACACTGGCGGGGGGGCGGGGGAGACCCAGTACTTC. The entire variable domain, with the rest obtained from reference TRBV5-4 and TRBJ2-5, is as follows: ETGVTQSPTHLIKTRGQQVTLRCSSQSGHNTVSWYQQALGQGPQFIFQYYREEENGRGNFPPRFSGLQFPNYSSELNVNALELDDSALYLCASSDTGGGAGETQYFGPGTRLLVL.

This clone was found a few times. The J gene is TRBJ1-4, the V gene TRBV5-1, with 8 bases aligning to TRBD1. The V segment lost 3 bases and the J segment 0 bases; nucleotides outside the gene matches: 10. Per the germline V gene, CDR1 is SGHRS and CDR2 is YFSETQ. The CDR3 totals 18 residues. This CDR3 reads CASSYELTGVATNEKLFF. CDR3 coding DNA: TGCGCCAGCAGCTATGAATTGACAGGGGTCGCAACTAATGAAAAACTGTTTTTT.

This clone was observed once. This chain uses TRBV28 with TRBJ2-7; weak D call: TRBD2 (5 bases). The CDR3 sequence is 13 residues long. V lost 3 bases and J 4 bases, leaving 10 bases between the germline ends. CDR1 and CDR2 from the germline V gene are MDHEN and SYDVKM. Here the CDR3 reads CASSFGQRYEQYF. CDR3 coding DNA: TGTGCCAGCAGTTTCGGGCAGCGGTACGAGCAGTACTTC.

On this clone: Germline and junction disagree at one end, which may indicate a read error. The chain has TRBV7-3 and TRBJ1-1; TRBD1 matches 7 bases. The CDR3 is made up of 14 amino acids. Germline CDR1 reads SGHTA; CDR2 reads FQGTGA. The DNA of the CDR3 is TGTGCCAGCAGCCTAACAGGGGTCAACACTGAAGCTTTCTTT. This translates into CASSLTGVNTEAFF.

This clone has a handful of counts. The chain uses TRBV10-3 and TRBJ2-1, with TRBD1 matching 8 bases. Trimming cost V 0 bases and J 4 bases; bases outside gene matches: 2. Germline V gene sequence: CDR1 ENHRY, CDR2 SYGVKD. The CDR3 is 15 residues long. DNA for the CDR3: TGTGCCATCAGTGAGTCCCGGGACAGGTACAATGAGCAGTTCTTC. This sequence encodes CAISESRDRYNEQFF.

The chain couples TRBV4-3 to TRBJ1-3; TRBD1 agrees at 10 bases. CDR1 is LGHNA and CDR2 is YSLEER in the germline V gene. Losses at the gene ends were 3 bases for V and 4 bases for J; bases not matched to a gene: 9. The CDR3 has 17 amino acids. The CDR3 sequence: CASSQNADRGNGNTIYF. CDR3 in DNA: TGCGCCAGCAGCCAGAACGCGGACAGGGGGAACGGAAACACCATATATTTT.

This rearrangement joins TRBV7-9 to TRBJ1-3; D unclear. From germline, CDR1 is SEHNR and CDR2 FQNEAQ (reference sequence). The CDR3 is 13 amino acids. Between the trimmed V and J ends, which lost 0 bases and 7 bases, there was a span of 7 bases. CDR3 loop: CASSLATVNTIYF. CDR3 sequence (DNA): TGTGCCAGCAGCTTAGCAACAGTTAACACCATATATTTT.

This chain links TRBV14 with TRBJ1-2, with D unresolved. With 0 bases removed from V and 0 bases from J, the gap between germline ends came to 8 bases. CDR1 SGHDN and CDR2 FVKESK come from the germline V gene. This CDR3 has 15 amino acids. CDR3: CASSQEKTPNYGYTF. The CDR3 DNA reads TGTGCCAGCAGCCAAGAGAAGACACCTAACTATGGCTACACCTTC.

This chain links TRBV6-5 with TRBJ2-6; D possibly corresponds to TRBD2 (6 bases). With 6 bases removed from V and 2 bases from J, the gap between germline ends came to 11 bases. Germline V gene sequence: CDR1 MNHEY, CDR2 SVGAGI. The CDR3 has 15 amino acids. The DNA of the CDR3 is TGTGCCAGCAGCCGGGGGATCACTGGGGCCAACGTCCTGACTTTC. Translation: CASSRGITGANVLTF.

V and J are TRBV13 and TRBJ2-7; 9 bases match TRBD1. Losses at the gene ends were 3 bases for V and 0 bases for J; bases not matched to a gene: 6. This CDR3 spans 16 amino acids. Germline CDR1 PRHDT, CDR2 FYEKMQ (reference sequence). The CDR3 loop is CASSFRGQGHSYEQYF. The CDR3 DNA sequence: TGTGCCAGCAGCTTTCGGGGACAGGGCCACTCCTACGAGCAGTACTTC.

The V and J genes are TRBV6-4 and TRBJ2-2; D is undetermined. The CDR3 spans 14 residues. Germline-derived CDR1 and CDR2 are MRHNA and SNTAGT. V lost 6 bases to trimming and J lost 2 bases, with 10 bases between them. Written as DNA, the CDR3 is TGTGCCAGCAGACACGAACTAAACACCGGGGAGCTGTTTTTT. It encodes CASRHELNTGELFF.

V and J are TRBV5-1 and TRBJ1-1; D is perhaps TRBD1 (5 bases). CDR3 length equals 15 residues. V shed 0 bases and J shed 5 bases, with 14 bases lying between them. From germline, CDR1 is SGHRS and CDR2 YFSETQ. In DNA form, the CDR3 reads TGCGCCAGCAGCTTGGGGCGGGGGGTCCGGACTGAAGCTTTCTTT. Encoded protein: CASSLGRGVRTEAFF.